The 23 T cell receptor beta chains given below trace back to one sample, sequenced in a study of blood T cell repertoires in COVID-19. The repertoire was sequenced with immunoSEQ multiplex PCR; TCRdb's copy has only in-frame clones and lacks some. There are a few hundred thousand clones in the sample; 88% occur only once, and 0.9% to 1% lies in the top ten. The sequenced sample was peripheral blood. These receptors originate from a woman aged 40 to 55 who had recovered from COVID-19.

The J gene is TRBJ1-2, the V gene TRBV11-3; the match to TRBD1 covers 8 bases. The CDR3 contains 17 residues. Germline CDR1 is SGHNT and CDR2 is YENEEA. With 1 base clipped from V and 0 bases from J, the junction kept 7 bases outside the gene matches. The CDR3 region is CASSLVGTGAANYGYTF. CDR3 DNA sequence: TGTGCCAGCAGCTTAGTGGGGACAGGCGCAGCTAACTATGGCTACACCTTC.

The chain uses TRBV2 and TRBJ2-7; D possibly corresponds to TRBD1 (5 bases). Germline values: CDR1 SNHLY, CDR2 FYNNEI. Trimming took off 5 bases at V and 2 bases at J, with 10 bases between the two ends. This CDR3 region has 13 residues. DNA of the CDR3: TGTGCCAGCAGTTGGACACCGACCTACGAGCAGTACGTC. Amino acids: CASSWTPTYEQYV.

This chain joins TRBV6-5 and TRBJ2-2; tentative D call: TRBD2 (6 bases). Per the germline V gene, CDR1 is MNHEY and CDR2 is SVGAGI. There are 14 residues in the CDR3. Between the trimmed V and J ends, which lost 2 bases and 6 bases, there was a span of 10 bases. The CDR3 region is CASSYPSGAGELFF. The DNA for the CDR3 is TGTGCCAGCAGTTACCCCTCGGGGGCCGGGGAGCTGTTTTTT.

The chain couples TRBV10-2 to TRBJ1-4; perhaps TRBD1 as D (5 bases). V was clipped by 6 bases and J by 7 bases, with 12 bases between them. Germline V gene data show CDR1 as WSHSY and CDR2 as SAAADI. The CDR3 totals 13 residues. The CDR3 nucleotides are TGCGCCAGCAGCCGGGGGAAGGGTGAAAAACTGTTTTTT. Its translation: CASSRGKGEKLFF.

The CDR3 DNA is TGTGCCAGCAGCCCGGGACTAGCGGGAACCACCTACAATGAGCAGTTCTTC. Encoded protein: CASSPGLAGTTYNEQFF. The chain recombines TRBV11-3 with TRBJ2-1; 13 bases agree with TRBD2. This CDR3 is built from 17 residues. Germline lookup yields CDR1 SGHNT and CDR2 YENEEA. The trim removed 5 bases at V and 2 bases at J, leaving 6 bases unmatched.

The rearrangement links TRBV24-1 to TRBJ2-3; no clear D. This CDR3 region has 11 residues. Germline values: CDR1 KGHDR, CDR2 SFDVKD. The V gene lost 9 bases and the J gene lost 6 bases, with 9 bases spanning the gap. The CDR3 sequence is CATAVRDTQYF. For the CDR3, the DNA is TGTGCCACCGCCGTTCGGGATACGCAGTATTTT.

The V and J genes are TRBV5-5 and TRBJ1-3, with TRBD1 identical over 8 bases. From germline, CDR1 is SGHKS and CDR2 YYEKEE (reference sequence). The CDR3 loop spans 16 amino acids. The J segment lost 7 bases and the V segment lost 1 base, leaving 10 bases of the junction unmatched. The CDR3 here is CASSLLGGTGRNTIYF. CDR3 coding DNA: TGTGCCAGCAGCTTGTTGGGTGGGACAGGACGGAACACCATATATTTT.

This clone was seen just once. The germline gene is not matched at one end of the junction; a read error may be the cause. V and J are TRBV12-3 or TRBV12-4 and TRBJ2-1; no clear D gene. CDR3 length equals 11 residues. DNA for the CDR3: TGTGCCAGCAGTTCACAAGTGGCCCCGCTCTTC. Amino acid sequence: CASSSQVAPLF.

This chain links TRBV6-5 with TRBJ1-2; 7 bases match TRBD1. The CDR3 spans 13 residues. V lost 2 bases and J lost 7; bases outside the gene matches: 4. Germline V lookup: CDR1 MNHEY, CDR2 SVGAGI. The CDR3 DNA reads as TGTGCCAGCAGTTACAGGGGGCGGCGTGGCTACACCTTC. Its protein is CASSYRGRRGYTF.

The chain uses TRBV4-1 and TRBJ2-5, with D possibly matching TRBD2 (5 bases). From germline, CDR1 is MGHRA and CDR2 YSYEKL. This CDR3 is 13 amino acids long. V dropped 0 bases and J dropped 4 bases, with 6 bases sitting between them. The CDR3 region is CASSQDAGETQYF. In DNA, the CDR3 is TGCGCCAGCAGCCAAGATGCGGGAGAGACCCAGTACTTC.

The chain recombines TRBV27 with TRBJ1-1, with TRBD1 as a possible D gene (5 bases). Germline CDR1 and CDR2: MNHEY and SMNVEV (reference sequence). The CDR3 spans 12 residues. The V gene lost 7 bases and the J gene lost 6 bases, with 12 bases spanning the gap. For the CDR3, the DNA is TGTGCCAGCATGGGGGGTGGCTCTGAAGCTTTCTTT. Amino acids: CASMGGGSEAFF.

The V gene is TRBV9, the J gene TRBJ2-1; 7 nucleotides align to TRBD1. The CDR3 totals 14 residues. The V gene end was trimmed by 3 bases and the J gene end by 8 bases; junction bases not matched to a gene: 8. Germline CDR1 reads SGDLS; CDR2 reads YYNGEE. The CDR3 DNA is TGTGCCAGCAGCGAGGGGGCTTGGGGCGATGAGCAGTTCTTC. Its protein is CASSEGAWGDEQFF.

V and J are TRBV30 and TRBJ1-1; TRBD1 aligns across 7 bases. Germline CDR1 reads GTSNPN; CDR2 reads SVGIG (reference sequence). Trimming took 1 base from V and 0 from J; bases not matched to a gene: 8. This CDR3 has 16 residues. CDR3 sequence reads: CAWSAPDRPLNTEAFF. CDR3 bases: TGTGCCTGGAGTGCCCCGGACAGGCCCTTGAACACTGAAGCTTTCTTT.

The chain has TRBV19 and TRBJ2-1; a possible D gene is TRBD1 (6 bases). Deletions cut 10 bases from V and 3 bases from J, with 13 bases between. This CDR3 has 13 residues. Germline loops: CDR1 LNHDA, CDR2 SQIVND (reference sequence). The CDR3 bases are TGTGCCACCCGACAGGACCACTACAATGAGCAGTTCTTC. It is translated as CATRQDHYNEQFF. Variable domain in full (rest from reference TRBV19 and TRBJ2-1): DGGITQSPKYLFRKEGQNVTLSCEQNLNHDAMYWYRQDPGQGLRLIYYSQIVNDFQKGDIAEGYSVSREKKESFPLTVTSAQKNPTAFYLCATRQDHYNEQFFGPGTRLTVL.

This CDR3 is CASSYREGNQPQHF. CDR3 in DNA: TGTGCCAGCAGTTATCGTGAGGGCAATCAGCCCCAGCATTTT. The chain carries TRBV6-5 and TRBJ1-5; no reliable D call. Germline CDR1 and CDR2: MNHEY and SVGAGI. V was pared by 3 bases and J by 2 bases, with 8 bases between. The CDR3 length is 14 residues.

V is TRBV3-1 (or the pseudogene TRBV3-2) and J is TRBJ2-1; D may be TRBD2 (5 bases). The V and J ends lost 4 bases and 5 bases respectively, with 12 bases between them. CDR1 is LGHDT, CDR2 YNNKEL, per germline (reference sequence). CDR3 length: 14 residues. DNA for the CDR3: TGTGCCAGCAGCCCCCCTTCGGGGAACAATGAGCAGTTCTTC. This codes for CASSPPSGNNEQFF.

The V gene is TRBV18, the J gene TRBJ1-4; D is undetermined. V lost 1 base to trimming and J lost 3 bases, with 6 bases between them. The CDR3 loop spans 14 amino acids. The germline CDR1 and CDR2 sequences are KGHSH and LQKENI. CDR3 in amino acids: CASSPQAANEKLFF. The CDR3 DNA reads TGTGCCAGCTCACCACAGGCGGCTAATGAAAAACTGTTTTTT.

The chain carries TRBV10-2 and TRBJ1-1, with D possibly matching TRBD1 (6 bases). Trimming left V 7 bases short and J 3 bases short, with 9 bases between. Germline V CDR1 and CDR2: WSHSY, SAAADI. The CDR3 has 12 amino acids. DNA of the CDR3: TGCGCCAGCAAGGGGGTAGACACTGAAGCTTTCTTT. Translated, it gives CASKGVDTEAFF.

The chain has TRBV19 and TRBJ1-2; possibly TRBD1 for D (6 bases). Between the trimmed V and J ends, which lost 11 bases and 2 bases, there was a span of 12 bases. Germline CDR1 is LNHDA and CDR2 is SQIVND (reference sequence). This CDR3 is 12 amino acids long. The DNA for the CDR3 is TGTGCCGCAAGTACAGGGAACTATGGCTACACCTTC. Its translation: CAASTGNYGYTF.

V gene TRBV24-1 combines with J gene TRBJ2-7, with TRBD1 identical over 7 bases. V was pared by 2 bases and J by 9 bases, with 6 bases of the junction left unmatched. Germline CDR1 and CDR2: KGHDR and SFDVKD. This CDR3 is built from 13 residues. As DNA, the CDR3 is TGTGCCACCAGTGATTCCCACCGGACAGGGCAGTACTTC. Translated, it gives CATSDSHRTGQYF.

The genes are TRBV5-4 and TRBJ1-2, with TRBD1 matching over 7 bases. The V and J ends lost 1 base and 4 bases, in that order; junction bases with no gene match: 4. CDR1 and CDR2 (germline): SGHNT, YYREEE (reference sequence). The CDR3 has 14 amino acids. The CDR3 bases are TGTGCCAGCAGCTTGCCAGGGGGGCTCTATGGCTACACCTTC. This encodes CASSLPGGLYGYTF.

The chain recombines TRBV4-3 with TRBJ2-2, with unresolved D. V was cut by 4 bases and J by 5 bases, with 5 bases left in between. Germline V gene data show CDR1 as LGHNA and CDR2 as YSLEER. The CDR3 has 12 amino acids. The CDR3 sequence is CASSPRTGELFF. The CDR3 bases are TGCGCCAGCAGCCCTCGTACCGGGGAGCTGTTTTTT.

This clone has only one observation. The chain uses TRBV27 and TRBJ2-2, with 8 bases fitting TRBD2. The V gene's germline CDR1 is MNHEY and CDR2 SMNVEV (reference sequence). V lost 6 bases, J lost 4 bases, and 4 bases stayed unmatched. The CDR3 consists of 14 residues. CDR3 in DNA: TGTGCCAGCAGGCGGGAGGTCGGCACCGGGGAGCTGTTTTTT. This sequence encodes CASRREVGTGELFF.